This T cell receptor (beta chain) was observed in a study of T-cell reconstitution after alpha-beta-depleted transplantation in children. Broader study findings: Alpha-beta T cells about two months after transplant reportedly derived from several hundred expanded graft clones.

Concerning this clonotype: As yet, its antigen is unknown.

Germline lookup yields CDR1 SGHRS and CDR2 YFSETQ. Trimming took 0 bases from V and 3 from J; bases not matched to a gene: 8. This CDR3 region has 16 residues. A library of TCRbeta sequences, prepared with unique molecular identifiers, was generated. TCRdb re-called the PCR reads through MiXCR, storing one row per CDR3 protein. This sample has some 600,000 distinct CDR3 sequences; roughly 13% occur once, and the top ten carry approximately 2%. This receptor was taken from a male patient under 18 who had a stem cell transplant for acute myeloid leukemia, so the T cells may come from the graft donor. V gene TRBV5-1 combines with J gene TRBJ2-7; 8 nucleotides agree with TRBD1. Sequences were derived from PBMCs, mostly from graft donor cells, sampled 360 days after TCRalphabeta/CD19-depleted stem cell transplant. The DNA for the CDR3 is TGCGCCAGCAGCTTGGGACCCCAGGGGGCGGTCTACGAGCAGTACTTC. It translates to CASSLGPQGAVYEQYF.